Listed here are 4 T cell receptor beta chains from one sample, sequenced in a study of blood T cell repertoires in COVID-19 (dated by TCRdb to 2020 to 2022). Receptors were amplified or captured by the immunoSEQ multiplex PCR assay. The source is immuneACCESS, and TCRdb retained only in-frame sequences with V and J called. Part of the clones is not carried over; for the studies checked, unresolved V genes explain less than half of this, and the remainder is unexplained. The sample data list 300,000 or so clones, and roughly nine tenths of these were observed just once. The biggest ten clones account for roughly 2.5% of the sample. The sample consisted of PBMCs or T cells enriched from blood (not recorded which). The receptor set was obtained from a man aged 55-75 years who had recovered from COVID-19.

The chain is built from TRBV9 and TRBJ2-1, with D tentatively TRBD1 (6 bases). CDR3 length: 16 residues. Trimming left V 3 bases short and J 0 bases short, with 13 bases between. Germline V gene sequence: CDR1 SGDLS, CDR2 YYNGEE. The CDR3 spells CASSATTGRSYNEQFF. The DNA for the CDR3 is TGTGCCAGCAGCGCCACGACAGGCCGCTCCTACAATGAGCAGTTCTTC.

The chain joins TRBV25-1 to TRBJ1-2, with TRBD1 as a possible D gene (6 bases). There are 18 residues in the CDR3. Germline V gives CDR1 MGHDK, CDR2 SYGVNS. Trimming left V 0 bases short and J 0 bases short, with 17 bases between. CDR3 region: CASSEYHITQGANYGYTF. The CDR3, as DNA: TGTGCCAGCAGTGAATATCATATCACACAGGGTGCTAACTATGGCTACACCTTC.

The CDR3 coding sequence is TGTGCCAGCAGCTTAGTGGGACAGGGAAGCAATGAGCAGTTCTTC. Encoded protein: CASSLVGQGSNEQFF. The chain is built from TRBV7-6 and TRBJ2-1; 9 bases agree with TRBD1. The germline V gene encodes CDR1 SGHVS and CDR2 FNYEAQ. The CDR3 extends over 15 amino acids. V was clipped by 1 base and J by 6 bases; unmatched bases: 4. The variable domain in full, completed from reference TRBV7-6 and TRBJ2-1, reads GAGVSQSPRYKVTKRGQDVALRCDPISGHVSLYWYRQALGQGPEFLTYFNYEAQQDKSGLPNDRFSAERPEGSISTLTIQRTEQRDSAMYRCASSLVGQGSNEQFFGPGTRLTVL.

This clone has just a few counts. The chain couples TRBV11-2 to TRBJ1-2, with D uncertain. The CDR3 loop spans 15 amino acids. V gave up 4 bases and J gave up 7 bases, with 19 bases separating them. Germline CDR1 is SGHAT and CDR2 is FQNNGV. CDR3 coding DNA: TGTGCCAGCAGCTCCCCCGAAGCGGGCACGACTGGCTACACCTTC. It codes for CASSSPEAGTTGYTF.